This paragraph reports one TCR beta chain. Participant ages covered about 18 to 95 years across about two dozen US areas. Participant-given clinical history determined each cohort assignment. The sample originates from a study of blood T cell repertoires in COVID-19. Background on the study: COVID-19 samples collected from the United States, Italy and Spain covered acute and convalescent phases.

The authors' processing: Nucleated cell counts were estimated from reference gene primer amplification. TCRdb's table, derived via immunoSEQ multiplex PCR, lists solely in-frame clones and lacks some. D and trimming come from the DNA, and the V and J calls and clone size come from that table. The table records roughly 250,000 clones, more than 75% of them present only once. The germline CDR1 and CDR2 sequences are MNHEY and SMNVEV (reference sequence). V was pared by 7 bases and J by 5 bases, with 8 bases of the junction left unmatched. CDR3 length: 15 residues. This sequence joins TRBV27 and TRBJ2-2, with 9 bases identical to TRBD1. This receptor was obtained from a woman aged 40 to 55 with acute COVID-19. Sequenced: PBMCs or T cells enriched from blood (not recorded which). CDR3 bases: TGTGCCAGCACCCTCTATGGGACAGGGACCGGGGAGCTGTTTTTT. This codes for CASTLYGTGTGELFF.